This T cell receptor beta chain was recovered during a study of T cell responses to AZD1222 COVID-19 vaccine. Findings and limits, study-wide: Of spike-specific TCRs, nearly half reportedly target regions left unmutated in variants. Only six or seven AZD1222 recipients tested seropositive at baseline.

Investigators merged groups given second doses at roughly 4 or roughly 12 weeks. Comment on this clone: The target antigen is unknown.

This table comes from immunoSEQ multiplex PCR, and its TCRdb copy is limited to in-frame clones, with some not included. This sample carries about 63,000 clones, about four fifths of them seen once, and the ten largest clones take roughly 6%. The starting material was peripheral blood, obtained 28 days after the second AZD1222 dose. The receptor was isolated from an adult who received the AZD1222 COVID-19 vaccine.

The CDR3 protein is CASSPRTGSHYEQYF. CDR3 DNA sequence: TGTGCCAGCAGTCCGAGGACAGGGAGCCACTACGAGCAGTACTTC. This rearrangement joins TRBV6-5 to TRBJ2-7; 8 nucleotides align to TRBD1. The CDR3 length is 15 residues. From germline, CDR1 is MNHEY and CDR2 SVGAGI. V shed 5 bases, J shed 3 bases, and the junction held 9 bases outside the gene matches.